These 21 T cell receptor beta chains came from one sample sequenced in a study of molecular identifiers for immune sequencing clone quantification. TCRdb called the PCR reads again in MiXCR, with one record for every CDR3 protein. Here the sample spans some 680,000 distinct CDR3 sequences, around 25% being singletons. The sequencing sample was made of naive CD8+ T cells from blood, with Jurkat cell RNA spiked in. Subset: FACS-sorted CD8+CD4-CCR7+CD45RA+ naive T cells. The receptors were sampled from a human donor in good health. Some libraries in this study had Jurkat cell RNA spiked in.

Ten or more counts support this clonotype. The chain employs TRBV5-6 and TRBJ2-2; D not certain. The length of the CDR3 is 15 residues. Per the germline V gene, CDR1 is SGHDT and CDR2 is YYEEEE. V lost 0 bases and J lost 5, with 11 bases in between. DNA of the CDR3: TGTGCCAGCAGCTTGGCTTCAGAACTGACCGGGGAGCTGTTTTTT. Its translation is CASSLASELTGELFF.

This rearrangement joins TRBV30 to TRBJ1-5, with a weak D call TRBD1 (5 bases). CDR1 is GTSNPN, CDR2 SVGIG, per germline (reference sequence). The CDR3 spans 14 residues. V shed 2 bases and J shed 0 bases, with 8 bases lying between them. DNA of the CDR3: TGTGCCTGGAGTCCAGGGTTTAGCAATCAGCCCCAGCATTTT. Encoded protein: CAWSPGFSNQPQHF.

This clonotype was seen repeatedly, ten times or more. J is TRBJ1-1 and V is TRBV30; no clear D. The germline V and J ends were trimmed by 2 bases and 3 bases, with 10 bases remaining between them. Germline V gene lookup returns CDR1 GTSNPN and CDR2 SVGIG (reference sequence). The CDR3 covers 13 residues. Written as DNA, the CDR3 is TGTGCCTGGAGTTACAAGGGATACACTGAAGCTTTCTTT. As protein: CAWSYKGYTEAFF.

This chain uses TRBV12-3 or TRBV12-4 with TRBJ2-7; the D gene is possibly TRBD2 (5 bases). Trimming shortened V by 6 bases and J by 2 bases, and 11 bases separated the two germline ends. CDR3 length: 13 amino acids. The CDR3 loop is CASSPDYPYEQYF. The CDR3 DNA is TGTGCCAGCAGCCCCGACTACCCCTACGAGCAGTACTTC.

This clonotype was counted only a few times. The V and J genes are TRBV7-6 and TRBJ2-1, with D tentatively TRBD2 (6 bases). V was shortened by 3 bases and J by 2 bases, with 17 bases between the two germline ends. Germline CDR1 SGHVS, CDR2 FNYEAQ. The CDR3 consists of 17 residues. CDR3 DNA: TGTGCCAGCAGCTTTGGGTCGGACGGGAGTACCTACAATGAGCAGTTCTTC. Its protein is CASSFGSDGSTYNEQFF. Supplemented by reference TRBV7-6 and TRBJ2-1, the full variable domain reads GAGVSQSPRYKVTKRGQDVALRCDPISGHVSLYWYRQALGQGPEFLTYFNYEAQQDKSGLPNDRFSAERPEGSISTLTIQRTEQRDSAMYRCASSFGSDGSTYNEQFFGPGTRLTVL.

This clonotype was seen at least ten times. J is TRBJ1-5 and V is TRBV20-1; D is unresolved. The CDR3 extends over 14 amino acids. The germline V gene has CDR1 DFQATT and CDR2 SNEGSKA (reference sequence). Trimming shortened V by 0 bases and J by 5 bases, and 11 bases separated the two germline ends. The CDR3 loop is CSARDVGPYQPQHF. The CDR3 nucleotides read TGCAGTGCTAGAGACGTCGGGCCATATCAGCCCCAGCATTTT.

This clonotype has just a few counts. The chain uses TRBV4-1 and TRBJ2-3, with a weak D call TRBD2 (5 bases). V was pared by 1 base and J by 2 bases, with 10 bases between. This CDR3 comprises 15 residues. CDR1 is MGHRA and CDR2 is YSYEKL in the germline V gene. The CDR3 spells CASSQVTGSTDTQYF. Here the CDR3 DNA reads TGCGCCAGCAGCCAAGTCACGGGGTCCACAGATACGCAGTATTTT.

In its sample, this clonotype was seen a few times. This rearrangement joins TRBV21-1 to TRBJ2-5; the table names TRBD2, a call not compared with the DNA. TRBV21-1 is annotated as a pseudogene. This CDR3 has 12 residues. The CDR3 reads CASSTSRETQYF. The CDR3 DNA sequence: TGTGCCAGCAGCACTAGCAGGGAGACCCAGTACTTC.

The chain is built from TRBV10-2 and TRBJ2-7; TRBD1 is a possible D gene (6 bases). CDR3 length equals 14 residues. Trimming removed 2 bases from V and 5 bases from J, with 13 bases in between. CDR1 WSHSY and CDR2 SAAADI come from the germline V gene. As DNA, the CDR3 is TGCGCCAGCAGTGAGCTCCGCAGGGGCGACGAGCAGTACTTC. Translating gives CASSELRRGDEQYF.

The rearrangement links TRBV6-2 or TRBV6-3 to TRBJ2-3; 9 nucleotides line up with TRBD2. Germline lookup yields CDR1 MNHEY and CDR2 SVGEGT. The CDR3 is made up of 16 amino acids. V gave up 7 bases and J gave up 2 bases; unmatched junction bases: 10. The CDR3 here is CASTPAGGLITDTQYF. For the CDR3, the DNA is TGTGCCAGCACCCCAGCGGGGGGACTTATCACAGATACGCAGTATTTT.

In DNA, the CDR3 is TGTGCCAGCAGGGCTCTAGGGGGCAGGGTTGAAGAGACCCAGTACTTC. Encoded protein: CASRALGGRVEETQYF. The chain couples TRBV27 to TRBJ2-5; 7 bases fit TRBD1. The J segment lost 3 bases and the V segment lost 6 bases, leaving 13 bases of the junction unmatched. The CDR3 spans 16 residues. CDR1 is MNHEY, CDR2 SMNVEV, per germline (reference sequence).

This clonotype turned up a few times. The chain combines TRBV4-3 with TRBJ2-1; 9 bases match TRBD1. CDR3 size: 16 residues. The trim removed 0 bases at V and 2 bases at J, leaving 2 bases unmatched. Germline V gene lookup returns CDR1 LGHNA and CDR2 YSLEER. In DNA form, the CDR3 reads TGCGCCAGCAGCCAAGAGGGGACAGGGACCTACAATGAGCAGTTCTTC. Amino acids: CASSQEGTGTYNEQFF.

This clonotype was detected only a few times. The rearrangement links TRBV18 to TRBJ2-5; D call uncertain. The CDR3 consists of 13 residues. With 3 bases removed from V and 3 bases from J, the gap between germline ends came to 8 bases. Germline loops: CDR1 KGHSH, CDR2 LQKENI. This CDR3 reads CASSPMGEETQYF. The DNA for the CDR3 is TGTGCCAGCTCACCCATGGGCGAAGAGACCCAGTACTTC. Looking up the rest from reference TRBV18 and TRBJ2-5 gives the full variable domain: NAGVMQNPRHLVRRRGQEARLRCSPMKGHSHVYWYRQLPEEGLKFMVYLQKENIIDESGMPKERFSAEFPKEGPSILRIQQVVRGDSAAYFCASSPMGEETQYFGPGTRLLVL.

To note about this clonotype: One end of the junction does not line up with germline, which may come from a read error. CDR3 DNA: TGCAGTGACTCCCCGGGACGGAGGAACGCTGAAGCTTTCTTT. Translation: CSDSPGRRNAEAFF. This rearrangement joins TRBV20-1 to TRBJ1-1, with D possibly TRBD1 on 5 matching bases. The CDR3 contains 14 residues. The germline CDR1 and CDR2 sequences are DFQATT and SNEGSKA (reference sequence).

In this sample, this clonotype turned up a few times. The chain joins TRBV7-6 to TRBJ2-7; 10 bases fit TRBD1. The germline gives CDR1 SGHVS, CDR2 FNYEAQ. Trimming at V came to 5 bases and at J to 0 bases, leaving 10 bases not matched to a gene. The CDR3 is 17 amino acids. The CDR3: CASSPLPGTGDSYEQYF. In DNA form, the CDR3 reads TGTGCCAGCAGCCCGCTACCCGGGACAGGGGACTCCTACGAGCAGTACTTC.

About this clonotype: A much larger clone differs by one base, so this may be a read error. CDR3 in amino acids: CASSIRRVGDQPQHF. The CDR3, as DNA: TGTGCCAGTAGTATTCGCAGGGTAGGCGATCAGCCCCAGCATTTT. This chain uses TRBV19 with TRBJ1-5; TRBD1 is a possible D gene (5 bases). The V end was cut by 3 bases, the J end by 5 bases, with 14 bases between. This CDR3 is built from 15 residues. Germline values: CDR1 LNHDA, CDR2 SQIVND (reference sequence).

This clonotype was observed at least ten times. CDR3 in DNA: TGTGCCAGCAGCGTAGCCCGACAGGGTCAGCCCCAGCATTTT. Translation: CASSVARQGQPQHF. The chain joins TRBV9 to TRBJ1-5; 7 nucleotides match TRBD1. The CDR3 is made up of 14 amino acids. Germline CDR1 and CDR2: SGDLS and YYNGEE. V gave up 0 bases and J gave up 6 bases; unmatched junction bases: 3.

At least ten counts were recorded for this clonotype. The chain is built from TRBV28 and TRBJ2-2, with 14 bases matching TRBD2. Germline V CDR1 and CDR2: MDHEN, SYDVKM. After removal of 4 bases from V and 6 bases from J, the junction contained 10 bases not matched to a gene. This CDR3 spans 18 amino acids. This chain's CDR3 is CASSSRTSGRSLSGELFF. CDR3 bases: TGTGCCAGCAGTTCAAGGACTAGCGGGAGGTCCCTGTCCGGGGAGCTGTTTTTT.

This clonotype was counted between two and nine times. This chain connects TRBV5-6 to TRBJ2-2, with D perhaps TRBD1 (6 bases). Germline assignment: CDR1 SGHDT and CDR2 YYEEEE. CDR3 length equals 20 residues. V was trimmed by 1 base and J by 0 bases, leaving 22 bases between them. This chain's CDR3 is CASSLSLGDIKWPNTGELFF. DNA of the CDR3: TGTGCCAGCAGCTTGTCGCTAGGGGACATCAAATGGCCGAACACCGGGGAGCTGTTTTTT.

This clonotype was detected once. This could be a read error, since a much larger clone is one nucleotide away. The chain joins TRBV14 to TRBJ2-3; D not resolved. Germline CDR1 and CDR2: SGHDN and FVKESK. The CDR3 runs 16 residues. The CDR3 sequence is CASSPRVLVSADTQCF. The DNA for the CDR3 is TGTGCCAGCAGCCCCCGGGTCCTAGTTTCGGCAGATACGCAGTGTTTT.

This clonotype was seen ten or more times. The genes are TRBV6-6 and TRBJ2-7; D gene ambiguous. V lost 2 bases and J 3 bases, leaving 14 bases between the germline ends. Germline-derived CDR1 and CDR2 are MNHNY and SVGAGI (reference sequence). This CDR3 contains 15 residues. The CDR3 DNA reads TGTGCCAGCAGTTACCGCTCCCTGGCAATCTACGAGCAGTACTTC. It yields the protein CASSYRSLAIYEQYF.